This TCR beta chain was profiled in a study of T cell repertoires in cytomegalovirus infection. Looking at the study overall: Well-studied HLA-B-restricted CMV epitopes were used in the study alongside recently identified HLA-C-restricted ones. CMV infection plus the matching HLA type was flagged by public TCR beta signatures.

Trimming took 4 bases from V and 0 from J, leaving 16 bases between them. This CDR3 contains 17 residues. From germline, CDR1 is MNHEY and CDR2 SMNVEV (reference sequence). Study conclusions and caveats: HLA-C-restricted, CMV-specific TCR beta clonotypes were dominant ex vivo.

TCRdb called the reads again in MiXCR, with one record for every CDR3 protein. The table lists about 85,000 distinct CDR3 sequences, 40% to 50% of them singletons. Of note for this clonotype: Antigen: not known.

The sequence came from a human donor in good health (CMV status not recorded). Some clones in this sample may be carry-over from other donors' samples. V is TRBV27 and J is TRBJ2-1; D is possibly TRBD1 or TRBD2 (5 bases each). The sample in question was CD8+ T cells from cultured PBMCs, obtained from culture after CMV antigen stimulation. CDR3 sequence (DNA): TGTGCCAGCAGTTCCGGGGCGAGGTCAAGCTCCTACAATGAGCAGTTCTTC. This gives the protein CASSSGARSSSYNEQFF.